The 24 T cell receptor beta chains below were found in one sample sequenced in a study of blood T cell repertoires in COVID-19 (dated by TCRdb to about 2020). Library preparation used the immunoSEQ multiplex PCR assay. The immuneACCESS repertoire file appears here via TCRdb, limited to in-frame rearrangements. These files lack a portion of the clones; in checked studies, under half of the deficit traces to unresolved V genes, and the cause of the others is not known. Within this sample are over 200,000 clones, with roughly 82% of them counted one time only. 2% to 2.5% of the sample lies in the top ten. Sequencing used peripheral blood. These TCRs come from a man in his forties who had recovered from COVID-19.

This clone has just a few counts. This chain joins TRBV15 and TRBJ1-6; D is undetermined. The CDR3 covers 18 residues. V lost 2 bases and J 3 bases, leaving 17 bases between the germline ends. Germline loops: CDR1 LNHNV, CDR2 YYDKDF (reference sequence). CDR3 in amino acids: CATSRRFSKAYYNSPLHF. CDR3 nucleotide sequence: TGTGCCACCAGCAGAAGATTTTCCAAAGCCTACTATAATTCACCCCTCCACTTT. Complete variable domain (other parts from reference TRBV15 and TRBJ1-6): DAMVIQNPRYQVTQFGKPVTLSCSQTLNHNVMYWYQQKSSQAPKLLFHYYDKDFNNEADTPDNFQSRRPNTSFCFLDIRSPGLGDTAMYLCATSRRFSKAYYNSPLHFGNGTRLTVT.

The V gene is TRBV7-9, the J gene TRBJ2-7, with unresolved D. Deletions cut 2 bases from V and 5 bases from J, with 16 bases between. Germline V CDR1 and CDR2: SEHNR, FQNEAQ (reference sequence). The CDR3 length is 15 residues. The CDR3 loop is CASSLSAATTHEQYF. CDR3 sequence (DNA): TGTGCCAGCAGCTTATCCGCTGCGACAACGCACGAGCAGTACTTC.

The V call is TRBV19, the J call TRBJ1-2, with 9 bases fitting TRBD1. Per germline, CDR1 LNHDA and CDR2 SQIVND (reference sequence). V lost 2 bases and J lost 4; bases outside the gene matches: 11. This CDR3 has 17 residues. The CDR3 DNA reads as TGTGCCAGTAGTATACCCGGCGGGACAGGGCGACCCTATGGCTACACCTTC. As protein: CASSIPGGTGRPYGYTF.

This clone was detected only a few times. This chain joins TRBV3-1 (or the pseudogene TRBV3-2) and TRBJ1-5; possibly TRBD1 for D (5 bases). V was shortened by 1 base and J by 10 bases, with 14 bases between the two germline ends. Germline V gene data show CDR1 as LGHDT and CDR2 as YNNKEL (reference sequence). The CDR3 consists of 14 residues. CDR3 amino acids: CASSQGALGEPQHF. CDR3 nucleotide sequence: TGTGCCAGCAGCCAAGGAGCCCTAGGGGAACCCCAGCATTTT.

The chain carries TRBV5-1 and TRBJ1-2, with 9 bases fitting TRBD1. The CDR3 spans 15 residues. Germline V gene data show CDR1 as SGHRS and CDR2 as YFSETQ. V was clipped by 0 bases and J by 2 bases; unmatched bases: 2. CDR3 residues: CASSLAGTGNYGYTF. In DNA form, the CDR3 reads TGCGCCAGCAGCTTGGCTGGGACAGGGAACTATGGCTACACCTTC.

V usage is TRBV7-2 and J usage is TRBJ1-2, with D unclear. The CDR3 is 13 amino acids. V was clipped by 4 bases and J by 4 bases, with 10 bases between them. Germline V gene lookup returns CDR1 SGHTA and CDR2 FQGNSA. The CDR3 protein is CASSSTQSYGYTF. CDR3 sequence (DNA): TGTGCCAGCAGCTCGACACAGAGCTATGGCTACACCTTC.

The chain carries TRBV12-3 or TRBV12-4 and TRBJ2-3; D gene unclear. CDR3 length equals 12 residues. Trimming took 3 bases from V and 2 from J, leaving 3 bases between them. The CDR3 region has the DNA TGTGCCAGCAGTTTTCTCACAGATACGCAGTATTTT. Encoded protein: CASSFLTDTQYF.

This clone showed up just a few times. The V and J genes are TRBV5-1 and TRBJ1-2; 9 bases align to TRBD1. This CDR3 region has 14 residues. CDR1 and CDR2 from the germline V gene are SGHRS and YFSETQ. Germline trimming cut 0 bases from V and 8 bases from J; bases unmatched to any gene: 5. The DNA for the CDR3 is TGCGCCAGCAGCTTGGGGACAGGGGAGAGGGGCTACACCTTC. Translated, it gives CASSLGTGERGYTF.

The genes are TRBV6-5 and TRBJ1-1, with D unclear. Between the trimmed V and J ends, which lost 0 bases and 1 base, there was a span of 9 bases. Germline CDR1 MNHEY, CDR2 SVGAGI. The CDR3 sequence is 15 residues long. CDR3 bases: TGTGCCAGCAGTTACTCCGGACTCCAGAACACTGAAGCTTTCTTT. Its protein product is CASSYSGLQNTEAFF.

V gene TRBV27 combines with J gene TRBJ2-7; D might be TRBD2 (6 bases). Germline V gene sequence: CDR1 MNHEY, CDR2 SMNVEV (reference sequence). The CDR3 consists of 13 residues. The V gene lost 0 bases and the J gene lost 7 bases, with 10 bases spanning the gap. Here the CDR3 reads CASSLSGGLEQYF. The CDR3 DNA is TGTGCCAGCAGTTTATCGGGGGGACTTGAGCAGTACTTC.

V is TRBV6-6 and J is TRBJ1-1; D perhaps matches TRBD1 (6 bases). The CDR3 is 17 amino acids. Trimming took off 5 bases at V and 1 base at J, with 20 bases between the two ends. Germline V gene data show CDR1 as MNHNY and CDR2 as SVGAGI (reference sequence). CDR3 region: CASSPSVGAGANTEAFF. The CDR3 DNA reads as TGTGCCAGCAGTCCTTCCGTCGGGGCGGGGGCGAACACTGAAGCTTTCTTT.

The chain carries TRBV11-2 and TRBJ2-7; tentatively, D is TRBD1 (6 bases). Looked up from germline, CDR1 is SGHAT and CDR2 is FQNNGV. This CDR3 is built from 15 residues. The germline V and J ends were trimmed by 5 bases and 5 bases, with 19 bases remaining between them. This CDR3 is CASSVQGRDGDEQYF. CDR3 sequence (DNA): TGTGCCAGCAGCGTACAGGGTCGGGATGGAGACGAGCAGTACTTC.

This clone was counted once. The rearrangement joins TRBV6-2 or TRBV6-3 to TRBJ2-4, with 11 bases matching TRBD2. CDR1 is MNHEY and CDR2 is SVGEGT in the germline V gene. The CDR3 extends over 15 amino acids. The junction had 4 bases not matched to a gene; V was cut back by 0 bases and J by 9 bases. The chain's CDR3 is CASSYSSGGASIQYF. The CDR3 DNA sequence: TGTGCCAGCAGTTACTCTAGCGGGGGGGCGAGCATTCAGTACTTC.

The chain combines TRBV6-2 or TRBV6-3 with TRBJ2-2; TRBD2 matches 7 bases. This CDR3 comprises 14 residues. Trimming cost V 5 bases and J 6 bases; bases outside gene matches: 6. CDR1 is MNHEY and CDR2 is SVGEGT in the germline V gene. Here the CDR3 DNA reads TGTGCCAGCAGTCCCCTACGGGGGGCCGGGGAGCTGTTTTTT. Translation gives CASSPLRGAGELFF.

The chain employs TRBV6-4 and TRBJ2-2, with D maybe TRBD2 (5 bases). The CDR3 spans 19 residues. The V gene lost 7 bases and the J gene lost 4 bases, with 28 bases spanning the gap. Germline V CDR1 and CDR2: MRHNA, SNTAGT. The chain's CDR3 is CASTTARRADGEGTGELFF. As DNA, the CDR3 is TGTGCCAGCACCACCGCCCGAAGGGCAGACGGCGAGGGCACCGGGGAGCTGTTTTTT.

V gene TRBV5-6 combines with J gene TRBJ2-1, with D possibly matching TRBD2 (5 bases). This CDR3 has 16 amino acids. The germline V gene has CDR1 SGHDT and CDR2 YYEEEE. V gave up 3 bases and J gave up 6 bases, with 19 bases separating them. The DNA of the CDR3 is TGTGCCAGCAGCTCAATCTCGGGAAGGAAGGGCAATGAGCAGTTCTTC. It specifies CASSSISGRKGNEQFF.

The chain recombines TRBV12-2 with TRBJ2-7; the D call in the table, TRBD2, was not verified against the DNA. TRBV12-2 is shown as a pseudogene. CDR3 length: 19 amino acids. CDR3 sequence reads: CASRPRGGSSGVISYEQYF. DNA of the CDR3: TGTGCAAGTCGCCCGCGGGGAGGGTCTAGCGGCGTAATCTCCTACGAGCAGTACTTC.

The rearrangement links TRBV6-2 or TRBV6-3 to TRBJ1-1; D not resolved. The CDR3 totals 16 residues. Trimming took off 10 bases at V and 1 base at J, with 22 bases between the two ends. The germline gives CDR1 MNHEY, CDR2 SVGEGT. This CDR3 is CAITPAEATGNTEAFF. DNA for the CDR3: TGTGCCATCACCCCGGCCGAGGCGACGGGGAACACTGAAGCTTTCTTT.

CDR3 coding DNA: TGCAGTGCTAGTAACCCGGAGGGAGAGACCCAGTACTTC. Its protein product is CSASNPEGETQYF. The chain carries TRBV20-1 and TRBJ2-5, with D perhaps TRBD2 (6 bases). CDR1 is DFQATT, CDR2 SNEGSKA, per germline (reference sequence). V lost 3 bases and J lost 4, with 12 bases in between. The CDR3 is 13 residues long.

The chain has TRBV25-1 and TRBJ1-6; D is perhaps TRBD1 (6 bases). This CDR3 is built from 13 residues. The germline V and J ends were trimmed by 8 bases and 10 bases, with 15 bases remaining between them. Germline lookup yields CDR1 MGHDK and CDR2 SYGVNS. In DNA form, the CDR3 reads TGTGCCAGCCGCCGGGACACGGACTCACCCCTCCACTTT. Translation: CASRRDTDSPLHF. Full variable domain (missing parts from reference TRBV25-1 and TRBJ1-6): EADIYQTPRYLVIGTGKKITLECSQTMGHDKMYWYQQDPGMELHLIHYSYGVNSTEKGDLSSESTVSRIRTEHFPLTLESARPSHTSQYLCASRRDTDSPLHFGNGTRLTVT.

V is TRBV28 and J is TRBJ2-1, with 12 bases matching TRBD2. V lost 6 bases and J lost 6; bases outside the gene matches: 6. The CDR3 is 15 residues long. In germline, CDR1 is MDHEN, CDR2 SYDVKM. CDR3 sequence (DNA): TGTGCCAGCAGCCCGGGACTAGCGGGCGCCAATGAGCAGTTCTTC. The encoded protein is CASSPGLAGANEQFF.

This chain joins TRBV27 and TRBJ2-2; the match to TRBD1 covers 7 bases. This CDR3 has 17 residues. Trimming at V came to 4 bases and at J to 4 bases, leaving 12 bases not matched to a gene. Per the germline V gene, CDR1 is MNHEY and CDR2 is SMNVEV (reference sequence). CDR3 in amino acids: CASSSDRVLGVTGELFF. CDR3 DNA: TGTGCCAGCAGTTCCGACAGGGTCCTGGGCGTCACCGGGGAGCTGTTTTTT.

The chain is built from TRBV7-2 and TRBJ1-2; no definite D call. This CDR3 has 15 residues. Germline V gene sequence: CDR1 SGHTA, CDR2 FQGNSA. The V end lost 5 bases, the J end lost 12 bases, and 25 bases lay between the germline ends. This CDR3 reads CASSPRTLRGVDHTF. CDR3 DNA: TGTGCCAGCAGCCCTAGGACCTTGCGCGGGGTAGACCACACCTTC.

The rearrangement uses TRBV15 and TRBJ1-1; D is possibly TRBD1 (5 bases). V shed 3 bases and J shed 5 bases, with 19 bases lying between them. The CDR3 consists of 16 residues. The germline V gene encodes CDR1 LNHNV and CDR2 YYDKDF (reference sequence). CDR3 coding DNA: TGTGCCACCAGCAGGGGCAGATACCAGGGTAGGACTGAAGCTTTCTTT. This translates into CATSRGRYQGRTEAFF.